The 4 T cell receptor beta chains presented below share a single source sample, sequenced in a study of blood T cells in healthy people across ages. Then a second PCR, running about 7 to 11 cycles, was carried out with a sample-barcoded 5' primer and a J-beta primer mix. TCRdb re-called the 5' RACE reads through MiXCR, storing one row per CDR3 protein. The repertoire consists of about 1.5 million distinct CDR3 sequences, with roughly 43% occurring once and the leading ten covering over 3.5%. Sequenced: blood. The receptors were gathered from a woman aged 18-29 years in good health.

This clonotype has only one observation. The germline gene is not matched at one end of the junction; a read error may be the cause. This rearrangement joins TRBV29-1 to TRBJ2-1; D is possibly TRBD1 or TRBD2 (5 bases each). CDR3 length equals 12 residues. Germline V gene lookup returns CDR1 SQVTM and CDR2 ANQGSEA. The CDR3 DNA follows: TGCAGCGTTGAGGGGACCCCCAATGGGCAGTTCTTC. It is translated as CSVEGTPNGQFF.

The gene calls are TRBV7-9 and TRBJ1-1; TRBD1 agrees at 9 bases. Per the germline V gene, CDR1 is SEHNR and CDR2 is FQNEAQ (reference sequence). This CDR3 contains 16 residues. V was clipped by 0 bases and J by 3 bases; unmatched bases: 5. Here the CDR3 DNA reads TGTGCCAGCAGCTTAGCTTGGGACAGGGAATACACTGAAGCTTTCTTT. Translated: CASSLAWDREYTEAFF.

The chain employs TRBV7-2 and TRBJ2-3; TRBD1 or TRBD2 may be the D gene (6 bases each). Germline values: CDR1 SGHTA, CDR2 FQGNSA. The CDR3 length is 17 residues. V was clipped by 0 bases and J by 2 bases, with 15 bases between them. CDR3 sequence reads: CASSLAPRGPYTDTQYF. CDR3 sequence (DNA): TGTGCCAGCAGCTTAGCTCCACGGGGGCCGTACACAGATACGCAGTATTTT.

The chain uses TRBV7-2 and TRBJ2-5; 7 bases align to TRBD1. Germline CDR1 reads SGHTA; CDR2 reads FQGNSA. The CDR3 spans 14 residues. J gave up 5 bases and V 5 bases, and 8 bases lay outside the gene matches. In nucleotides, the CDR3 is TGTGCCAGCAGCAAGACAGGGTACGCGGAGACCCAGTACTTC. The encoded protein is CASSKTGYAETQYF.